This T cell receptor beta chain originates from a study of CD8+CD57+ T cells in acquired aplastic anemia. For CDR3 and TCR beta VDJ profiling, genomic DNA was the template used. MiXCR, applied by TCRdb to the reads, yields one record per CDR3 protein. The repertoire consists of some 48,000 distinct CDR3 sequences, with approximately 72% occurring once and the leading ten covering around 36%. With regard to this clonotype: Its specificity is unknown.

General study points: Patients shared some 30 CD8+ CDR3 sequences with controls. Patients did not significantly differ from controls in CD8+ Simpson's diversity.

The sequenced sample was sorted CD4+, CD8+, or CD8+CD57+ T cells (not recorded which) from PBMCs. This clonotype was sampled from a human donor in good health, serving as a control.

The CDR3 spells CAISPTGVGTEAFF. CDR3 sequence (DNA): TGTGCCATCAGCCCCACAGGGGTGGGCACTGAAGCTTTCTTT. The rearrangement links TRBV10-3 to TRBJ1-1; 7 nucleotides line up with TRBD1. This CDR3 has 14 residues. The V and J ends lost 6 bases and 4 bases, in that order; junction bases with no gene match: 8. Germline V lookup: CDR1 ENHRY, CDR2 SYGVKD.